This TCR beta chain was sequenced for a study of PD-1 blockade in classical Hodgkin lymphoma. CDR3 length: 18 amino acids. Trimming took 5 bases from V and 4 from J; bases not matched to a gene: 17. From germline, CDR1 is SGHAT and CDR2 FQNNGV. Time point defined: cycle 4 day 1 (C4D1), after about 6 weeks of nivolumab. All the patients suffered relapse after autologous stem cell transplantation, and brentuximab vedotin exposure differed. Concerning this clone itself: The antigen remains unidentified.

TCRdb keeps only in-frame clones here, not all; method: immunoSEQ multiplex PCR. The sample lists tens of thousands of clones; 60% to 70% were seen once. Study findings and constraints: The diversity seen at baseline in complete responders resembled that of newly diagnosed patients.

This clonotype was sampled from a human donor with classical Hodgkin lymphoma. Sequenced here: peripheral blood mononuclear cells (PBMCs), sampled before the fourth cycle of nivolumab. V usage is TRBV11-2 and J usage is TRBJ2-5, with 9 bases aligning to TRBD2. This CDR3 is CASSPSPSTAGGGETQYF. The CDR3 region has the DNA TGTGCCAGCAGCCCTTCCCCCTCTACAGCGGGGGGTGGAGAGACCCAGTACTTC.